The text below deals with one T cell receptor (beta chain). The antigen it recognizes is unknown. This sample is part of a study of CXCR3-negative and CXCR3-positive naive CD8 T cells (dated by TCRdb to between 2017 and 2020). Study-level background: About 150 million TRB reads were obtained in total, roughly 1.5 +/- 0.3 million reads per library. Diversity and physicochemical repertoire analyses were performed on around ten donors pooled from two independent experiments. Naive subsets from five or six donors and memory cells from 3 donors were included in the TRBV-TRBJ cluster analysis.

For each CD8+ T cell subset, flow sorting was done in triplicate, and 250,000 to 300,000 cells per subset went directly into RLT lysis buffer. Standard density gradient centrifugation was used to isolate peripheral blood mononuclear cells from buffy coats. Total RNA was extracted from sorted cells using an RNeasy Mini Kit. Sequencing was carried out with a NextSeq 550. The Human TCR Profiling Kit (MiLaboratory) was used to make UMI-labeled 5' RACE TRB cDNA libraries. The full amount of extracted RNA was used for cDNA synthesis, and the full amount of resulting cDNA was used for PCR amplification. Libraries were prepared in parallel using an identical number of PCR cycles. From the authors' description of their analysis: With a requirement of at least two reads per UMI, MIGEC and MiXCR extracted about 50,000 +/- 10,000 unique UMI-labeled TRB cDNA molecules per library. On average, each library contained approximately 40,000 +/- 10,000 functional in-frame TRB CDR3 nucleotide clonotypes without stop codons. After downsampling to 5000 UMI-labeled TRB molecules per sample, diversity metrics such as normalized Shannon-Wiener and Chao1 were calculated in VDJtools. VDJtools computed clonotype-size-weighted physicochemical properties of the central five CDR3 residues: interaction energy, strength, volume and Kidera factor 4. The reads, reprocessed by TCRdb, yield one row per CDR3 protein sequence and no DNA. These V and J calls rely on TCRdb rather than the paper's analysis. Per the sample table, the count is under 70,000 distinct CDR3 sequences. The top ten constitute roughly 19% of the sample.

Here is what the overall study found, with its caveats: Both naive subsets had comparably high repertoire diversity, while memory CD8+ T cells had much lower repertoire diversity. Freshly isolated PBMCs were used for most assays because CXCR3 expression partially decreased after cryopreservation. Because surface CD5, which is linked to self-reactivity in mice, was comparable between the naive subsets, TCR interaction strength was also inferred from TRB CDR3 physicochemical properties. TRBV-TRBJ usage was similar between naive CXCR3-negative and CXCR3-positive cells from the same donor, while memory cells showed distinct patterns.

Spanning cysteine to phenylalanine, the CDR3 consists of 17 amino acids. Only the protein is on record. CDR1 and CDR2, per the germline V gene, are SGHVS and FQNEAQ. The sample was memory CD8+ T cells from blood. Sample cell subset or site, as interpreted from the label and publication: conventional CD8+ memory T cells (TMEM), sorted as controls. The origin of this receptor is a human donor in good health. Some clones in this sample may be carry-over from other donors' samples. This sequence uses TRBV7-8 and TRBJ2-1; TCRdb picks TRBD1, but there is no DNA to check that call. The CDR3 loop reads CASSFPGQGSTVDEQFF.